Following are 5 T cell receptor beta chains from one sample sequenced in a study of shared clonotypes between healthy human individuals. Positively selected for CCR7, the CD45RO-negative cells used as naive CD8 cells excluded terminally differentiated effector memory CD45RA+ cells. Data came from immunoSEQ multiplex PCR; TCRdb stores just in-frame clones and leaves some out. The sample consists of 800,000 to 950,000 clones, roughly 96% of them appearing once. The sequenced sample was naive CD8+ T cells sorted from blood. These receptors all stem from a man aged 25 to 45 in good health.

Notes on this clone: The sample has other DNA sequences that encode this CDR3 too. This chain links TRBV27 with TRBJ1-1, with unresolved D. V lost 7 bases, J lost 1 base, and 4 bases lay in between. The CDR3 length is 11 residues. Germline CDR1 reads MNHEY; CDR2 reads SMNVEV (reference sequence). Written as DNA, the CDR3 is TGTGCCAGCATCGGGAACACTGAAGCTTTCTTT. This gives the protein CASIGNTEAFF.

This chain connects TRBV6-5 to TRBJ1-4, with D perhaps TRBD1 (5 bases). CDR3 length: 14 residues. V was trimmed by 6 bases and J by 4 bases, leaving 12 bases between them. The germline gives CDR1 MNHEY, CDR2 SVGAGI. The CDR3 is CASSLRANNEKLFF. DNA for the CDR3: TGTGCCAGCAGCCTCAGGGCGAATAATGAAAAACTGTTTTTT.

The CDR3 DNA reads TGTGCCAGCAGCATATTGTCCGACGGGCGCGAGCAGTACTTC. Translating it yields CASSILSDGREQYF. The gene calls are TRBV7-6 and TRBJ2-7; D remains ambiguous. Trimming left V 5 bases short and J 6 bases short, with 17 bases between. CDR3 length: 14 residues. Germline CDR1 reads SGHVS; CDR2 reads FNYEAQ.

The chain joins TRBV10-2 to TRBJ2-7; D gene ambiguous. Germline V lookup: CDR1 WSHSY, CDR2 SAAADI. V lost 4 bases and J 3 bases, leaving 7 bases between the germline ends. CDR3 size: 12 residues. Here the CDR3 DNA reads TGCGCCAGCAGTGGATACAGCTACGAGCAGTACTTC. Protein product: CASSGYSYEQYF.

As DNA, the CDR3 is TGTGCCAGCAGCCAGGACAGACTCTATGGCTACACCTTC. As protein: CASSQDRLYGYTF. V is TRBV27 and J is TRBJ1-2, with a possible D match to TRBD1 (6 bases). The V end was cut by 6 bases, the J end by 4 bases, with 12 bases between. This CDR3 region has 13 residues. Germline CDR1 reads MNHEY; CDR2 reads SMNVEV (reference sequence).